The clone carrying this T cell receptor beta chain was recorded only once. A junction end diverges from the germline sequence, so it may reflect a read error. This sample is drawn from a study of OX40 agonist ivuxolimab in advanced cancers. The CDR3 extends over 14 amino acids. Germline values: CDR1 SGHVS, CDR2 FNYEAQ. Some clones are missing from TCRdb's copy, which holds only in-frame ones; the method was immunoSEQ multiplex PCR. Found here are 65,000 to 100,000 clones, about 90% of them singletons; the top ten hold around 0.33%. The sample was CD4+ or CD8+ T cells sorted from blood, taken in a trial of the OX40 agonist ivuxolimab. The clonotype was recovered from an adult with an advanced solid tumor such as melanoma, head and neck, liver or kidney cancer. J is TRBJ2-1 and V is TRBV7-6; 8 nucleotides align to TRBD2. CDR3 coding DNA: TGTGCCAGCAGTTTCGGGACTAGTGGTACCCCCCTAGTCTTC. Translated: CASSFGTSGTPLVF.